One sample yielded the 20 T cell receptor beta chains listed below, sequenced in a study of shared clonotypes between healthy human individuals. The method was immunoSEQ multiplex PCR; TCRdb's version includes in-frame clones alone and lacks a portion of them. The profile covers some 2.1 million clones, with roughly 94% appearing a single time and 0.1% to 0.15% taken by the ten largest. Sequenced material: naive CD4+ T cells sorted from blood. Subset defined: CD45RA+ positively selected. These TCRs come from a man between 18 and 35 years old in good health.

This chain uses TRBV4-1 with TRBJ2-7; D unresolved. Germline assignment: CDR1 MGHRA and CDR2 YSYEKL. The V end lost 0 bases, the J end lost 4 bases, and 13 bases lay between the germline ends. This CDR3 is 15 amino acids long. As DNA, the CDR3 is TGCGCCAGCAGCCAAGAAGGTGGAAGGGTGTACGAGCAGTACTTC. Amino acid sequence: CASSQEGGRVYEQYF.

The gene calls are TRBV27 and TRBJ2-3, with TRBD2 as a possible D gene (7 bases). V gave up 2 bases and J gave up 4 bases, with 10 bases separating them. The germline V gene encodes CDR1 MNHEY and CDR2 SMNVEV (reference sequence). This CDR3 region has 14 residues. The CDR3 DNA is TGTGCCAGCAGTTTAACAGGGAGGGCAGATACGCAGTATTTT. Its protein is CASSLTGRADTQYF.

V is TRBV5-4 and J is TRBJ2-1, with 11 positions matching TRBD2. This CDR3 spans 15 amino acids. CDR1 is SGHNT and CDR2 is YYREEE in the germline V gene (reference sequence). V gave up 4 bases and J gave up 5 bases; unmatched junction bases: 5. CDR3 sequence reads: CASSPTSGADNEQFF. In nucleotides, the CDR3 is TGTGCCAGCAGCCCGACTAGCGGGGCTGACAATGAGCAGTTCTTC. Combining the CDR3 with reference TRBV5-4 and TRBJ2-1 gives the whole variable domain ETGVTQSPTHLIKTRGQQVTLRCSSQSGHNTVSWYQQALGQGPQFIFQYYREEENGRGNFPPRFSGLQFPNYSSELNVNALELDDSALYLCASSPTSGADNEQFFGPGTRLTVL.

The chain uses TRBV12-1 and TRBJ2-3; the tabulated D call, TRBD1, remains unverified against the DNA. TRBV12-1 is shown as a pseudogene. The CDR3 sequence is 16 residues long. As DNA, the CDR3 is TGTGCCAGCAGCTCAAACATGGACAGTAGCACAGATACGCAGTATTTT. Protein product: CASSSNMDSSTDTQYF.

This clone was observed a single time. This chain connects TRBV7-9 to TRBJ1-1; D perhaps matches TRBD1 (5 bases). Germline-derived CDR1 and CDR2 are SEHNR and FQNEAQ (reference sequence). This CDR3 spans 14 amino acids. V lost 3 bases and J 8 bases, leaving 16 bases between the germline ends. The CDR3, as DNA: TGTGCCAGCAGCTTCCTATGGGACGAACGAGAAGCTTTCTTT. This encodes CASSFLWDEREAFF.

The chain couples TRBV10-3 to TRBJ2-2, with 8 bases aligning to TRBD2. The J segment lost 3 bases and the V segment lost 8 bases, leaving 8 bases of the junction unmatched. Germline values: CDR1 ENHRY, CDR2 SYGVKD. CDR3 length: 15 residues. The CDR3 reads CAIRPGLVDTGELFF. The CDR3 region has the DNA TGTGCCATCCGCCCGGGACTAGTGGACACCGGGGAGCTGTTTTTT.

The CDR3 here is CAIMDRQNDHGETQYF. The CDR3 DNA reads as TGTGCCATCATGGACAGGCAAAACGACCATGGGGAGACCCAGTACTTC. The chain uses TRBV10-3 and TRBJ2-5, with TRBD1 matching 7 bases. Germline CDR1 is ENHRY and CDR2 is SYGVKD. Trimming removed 7 bases from V and 5 bases from J; junction bases left unmatched: 16. The CDR3 has 16 residues.

The V and J genes are TRBV19 and TRBJ2-3, with 10 bases that match TRBD1. This CDR3 has 15 residues. Germline loops: CDR1 LNHDA, CDR2 SQIVND (reference sequence). Trimming removed 1 base from V and 6 bases from J; junction bases left unmatched: 4. The CDR3 is CASSIVDRGHDTQYF. CDR3 bases: TGTGCCAGTAGTATAGTAGACAGGGGGCATGATACGCAGTATTTT. The complete variable domain, with remaining parts taken from reference TRBV19 and TRBJ2-3, reads DGGITQSPKYLFRKEGQNVTLSCEQNLNHDAMYWYRQDPGQGLRLIYYSQIVNDFQKGDIAEGYSVSREKKESFPLTVTSAQKNPTAFYLCASSIVDRGHDTQYFGPGTRLTVL.

The gene calls are TRBV5-1 and TRBJ2-3, with TRBD2 matching over 10 bases. CDR1 and CDR2 (germline): SGHRS, YFSETQ. The CDR3 totals 13 residues. J gave up 6 bases and V 4 bases, and 2 bases lay outside the gene matches. The CDR3: CASSEGLADTQYF. For the CDR3, the DNA is TGCGCCAGCAGCGAGGGACTAGCGGATACGCAGTATTTT.

The V call is TRBV7-9, the J call TRBJ2-3; 9 nucleotides line up with TRBD2. V gave up 5 bases and J gave up 3 bases; unmatched junction bases: 9. Germline CDR1 and CDR2: SEHNR and FQNEAQ (reference sequence). This CDR3 is 16 amino acids long. CDR3 bases: TGTGCCAGCAGCCGAATGGGACTAGCCAAGACAGATACGCAGTATTTT. Translating gives CASSRMGLAKTDTQYF.

The J gene is TRBJ1-4, the V gene TRBV10-2; 9 nucleotides agree with TRBD1. There are 14 residues in the CDR3. The V gene's germline CDR1 is WSHSY and CDR2 SAAADI. Trimming removed 5 bases from V and 7 bases from J; junction bases left unmatched: 5. The CDR3 loop reads CASSLQGAGEKLFF. The CDR3, as DNA: TGCGCCAGCAGTTTACAGGGGGCAGGTGAAAAACTGTTTTTT.

This clone was counted once. The chain joins TRBV7-8 to TRBJ2-7, with D maybe TRBD2 (6 bases). There are 14 residues in the CDR3. CDR1 is SGHVS, CDR2 FQNEAQ, per germline. V was clipped by 5 bases and J by 9 bases, with 20 bases between them. CDR3 sequence (DNA): TGTGCCAGCAGCGACCGGGACTCTTCTTTTTCGCAGTACTTC. Protein: CASSDRDSSFSQYF.

The chain carries TRBV6-6 and TRBJ1-2; 7 bases are shared with TRBD1. In germline, CDR1 is MNHNY, CDR2 SVGAGI (reference sequence). The CDR3 is made up of 13 amino acids. The V and J ends lost 10 bases and 2 bases, in that order; junction bases with no gene match: 7. The CDR3 nucleotides read TGTGCCACACTCGACAGGGCCAACTATGGCTACACCTTC. Its translation is CATLDRANYGYTF.

In DNA, the CDR3 is TGTGCCAGCAAGGCGGGAGCCTCCTACGAGCAGTACTTC. The encoded protein is CASKAGASYEQYF. The J gene is TRBJ2-7, the V gene TRBV2; 7 nucleotides agree with TRBD2. The CDR3 loop spans 13 amino acids. J lost 0 bases, V lost 7 bases, and 3 bases had no gene match. The germline V gene has CDR1 SNHLY and CDR2 FYNNEI.

The chain has TRBV6-1 and TRBJ2-5; D possibly corresponds to TRBD1 (6 bases). CDR1 MNHNS and CDR2 SASEGT come from the germline V gene. Trimming shortened V by 7 bases and J by 3 bases, and 9 bases separated the two germline ends. The CDR3 covers 12 residues. The CDR3 reads CASKQGKETQYF. Written as DNA, the CDR3 is TGTGCCAGCAAACAGGGAAAAGAGACCCAGTACTTC.

The rearrangement uses TRBV7-2 and TRBJ2-5; D possibly matches TRBD1 or TRBD2 (5 bases each). V lost 6 bases to trimming and J lost 2 bases, with 13 bases between them. The length of the CDR3 is 14 residues. Per the germline V gene, CDR1 is SGHTA and CDR2 is FQGNSA. In nucleotides, the CDR3 is TGTGCCAGCAGGCCCGGGACGGCTCAAGAGACCCAGTACTTC. Translated: CASRPGTAQETQYF.

The genes are TRBV29-1 and TRBJ2-3; D not resolved. Trimming removed 1 base at V and 3 bases at J, with 8 bases between. CDR3 length: 13 residues. CDR1 is SQVTM, CDR2 ANQGSEA, per germline. The CDR3 region has the DNA TGCAGCGTTGAAGGGGCGTTAACAGATACGCAGTATTTT. As protein: CSVEGALTDTQYF.

This chain uses TRBV5-1 with TRBJ2-3; 12 bases agree with TRBD2. This CDR3 comprises 16 residues. Germline loops: CDR1 SGHRS, CDR2 YFSETQ. V lost 3 bases, J lost 1 base, and 3 bases stayed unmatched. Here the CDR3 DNA reads TGCGCCAGCAGCTCACCTAGCGGGGGGGGCACAGATACGCAGTATTTT. It is translated as CASSSPSGGGTDTQYF.

V is TRBV5-8 and J is TRBJ2-5; weak D call: TRBD2 (6 bases). This CDR3 is 13 amino acids long. The germline V gene has CDR1 SGHTS and CDR2 YDEGEE. The ends were cut back, 1 base at V and 10 bases at J, with 14 bases in the middle. Here the CDR3 reads CASSLSRGKGQYF. The CDR3 DNA is TGTGCCAGCAGCTTGTCCCGGGGGAAGGGCCAGTACTTC.

This chain links TRBV30 with TRBJ1-2, with TRBD1 matching over 7 bases. J gave up 2 bases and V 2 bases, and 8 bases lay outside the gene matches. The CDR3 has 15 residues. Germline assignment: CDR1 GTSNPN and CDR2 SVGIG (reference sequence). Here the CDR3 reads CAWSIPGQNNYGYTF. As DNA, the CDR3 is TGTGCCTGGAGTATCCCGGGACAGAACAACTATGGCTACACCTTC. Looking up the rest from reference TRBV30 and TRBJ1-2 gives the full variable domain: SQTIHQWPATLVQPVGSPLSLECTVEGTSNPNLYWYRQAAGRGLQLLFYSVGIGQISSEVPQNLSASRPQDRQFILSSKKLLLSDSGFYLCAWSIPGQNNYGYTFGSGTRLTVV.